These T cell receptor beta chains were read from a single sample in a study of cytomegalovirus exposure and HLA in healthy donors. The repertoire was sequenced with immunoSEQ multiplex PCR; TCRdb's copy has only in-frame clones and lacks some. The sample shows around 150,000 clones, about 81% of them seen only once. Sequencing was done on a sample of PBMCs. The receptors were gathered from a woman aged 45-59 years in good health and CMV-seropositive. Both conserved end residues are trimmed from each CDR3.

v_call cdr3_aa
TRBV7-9 ASSLFGGDISYEQY
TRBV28 ASTPPGQGTGELF
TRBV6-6 ASRTDTYTSYGYT
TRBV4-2 ASSQEPAVMNTEAF
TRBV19 ASSMARDLNEQY
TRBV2 ATLLTSGSVGYNEQF
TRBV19 ASSGSAGGLSSYNEQF
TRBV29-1 SVVGGSGTDTQY
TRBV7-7 ASSNDDRVNTEAF
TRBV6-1 ASNVLAGNNEQF
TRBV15 ATSSFGGDEDTEAF
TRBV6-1 ASSELGGTEAF
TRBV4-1 ASSQDEVGYSGNTIY
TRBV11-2 ASNHSPGRGTDTQY
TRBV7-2 ASTRVRVNTEAF
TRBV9 ASSVGLRDRVQRGYT
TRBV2 ASSLDRGFQPQH
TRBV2 ASTGGRSREGQY